These T cell receptor beta chains were read from a single sample in a study of radiotherapy plus CTLA-4 blockade in lung cancer. Profiling relied on immunoSEQ multiplex PCR, and the TCRdb table lists in-frame clones only, not all of them. The sample records roughly 71,000 clones, 78% being singletons. This specimen was peripheral blood, taken from a patient treated with radiotherapy plus ipilimumab. All receptors derive from a human donor with non-small cell lung cancer who had a complete response to radiotherapy plus ipilimumab. CDR3s include the opening cysteine and the closing phenylalanine or tryptophan.

>TRBV7-9|TRBJ2-3
CASSPEGGGPSTDTQYF
>TRBV6-5|TRBJ2-3
CAPEGPLGTVGTQYF
>TRBV18|TRBJ2-7
CASSPQPPGQGSYEQYF
>TRBV27|TRBJ2-2
CASSPPGGRSTGELFF
>TRBV18|TRBJ1-3
CASSPDRSSGNTIYF
>TRBV7-9|TRBJ2-2
CASSRLTGVGGSGELFF
>TRBV27|TRBJ2-7
CASSLLTGYEQYF
>TRBV9|TRBJ2-2
CASSVVGSSNTGELFF
>TRBV18|TRBJ2-1
CASSLRPRGRYNEQFF
>TRBV7-9|TRBJ1-1
CASSISSGNTEAFF
>TRBV7-1|TRBJ2-7
CASSPNPDSYEQYF
>TRBV4-3|TRBJ2-3
CASSQDLIILGPPTDTQYF
>TRBV5-1|TRBJ1-1
CASSPVGAMNTEAFF
>TRBV18|TRBJ2-5
CASSPGQETQYF
>TRBV2|TRBJ2-7
CASSDRRQGSYEQYF
>TRBV30|TRBJ1-5
CAWSKGQLYSNQPQHF
>TRBV28|TRBJ2-1
CASSLWGEGGPNEQFF
>TRBV10-1|TRBJ2-3
CASSRTGTDTQYF
>TRBV30|TRBJ1-3
CAWRGQGTGNTIYF
>TRBV18|TRBJ1-5
CASSPTTDQPQHF